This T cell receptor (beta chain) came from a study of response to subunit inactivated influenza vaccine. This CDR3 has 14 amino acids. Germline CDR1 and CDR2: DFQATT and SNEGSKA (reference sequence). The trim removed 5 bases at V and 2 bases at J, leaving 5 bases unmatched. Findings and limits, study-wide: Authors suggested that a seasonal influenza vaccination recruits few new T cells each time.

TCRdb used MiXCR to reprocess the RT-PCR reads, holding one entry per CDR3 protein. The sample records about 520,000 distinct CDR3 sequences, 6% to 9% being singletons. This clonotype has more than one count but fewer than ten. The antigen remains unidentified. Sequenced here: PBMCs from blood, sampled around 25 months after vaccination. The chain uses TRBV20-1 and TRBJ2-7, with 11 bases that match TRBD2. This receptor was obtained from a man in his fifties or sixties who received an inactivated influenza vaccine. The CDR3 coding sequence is TGCAGTGCTCGGACTAGCGGGTCTACCTACGAGCAGTACTTC. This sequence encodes CSARTSGSTYEQYF.